Presented here are 9 T cell receptor beta chains from one specimen sequenced in a study of vaccination effects on CD4 cells after COVID-19. These TCRs are of unknown antigen specificity. The ViraFEST assay expanded antigen-specific CD4+ T cells with viral peptide pools before sequencing. Subsequent to approximately 9 days of culture, CD4+ T cells were isolated. PCR showed that the person got SARS-CoV-2 infection at some point between March and December 2020. Every participant took two doses of the BNT162b2 or mRNA-1273 vaccine. Some clones are missing from TCRdb's copy, which holds only in-frame ones; the method was immunoSEQ multiplex PCR. The table shows 14,000 or so clones, with around 81% occurring only once. Specimen: CD4+ T cells from PBMCs cultured with SARS-CoV-2 spike peptides, collected after COVID-19 vaccination. All receptors derive from a human donor who had a prior SARS-CoV-2 infection.

A few counts support this clone. The chain carries TRBV7-2 and TRBJ2-7; 7 bases align to TRBD1. Per the germline V gene, CDR1 is SGHTA and CDR2 is FQGNSA. Trimming at V came to 1 base and at J to 3 bases, leaving 12 bases not matched to a gene. The CDR3 length is 17 residues. The CDR3 DNA is TGTGCCAGCAGCTTAGGGGCCGGACAGGCTCTCATCTACGAGCAGTACTTC. Translation gives CASSLGAGQALIYEQYF.

The DNA for the CDR3 is TGTGCCACCAGTGGGACCCTGGATACGCAGTATTTT. This codes for CATSGTLDTQYF. The chain has TRBV24-1 and TRBJ2-3; D unresolved. Germline V gene data show CDR1 as KGHDR and CDR2 as SFDVKD. This CDR3 contains 12 residues. V lost 5 bases to trimming and J lost 6 bases, with 8 bases between them.

In DNA, the CDR3 is TGCGCCAGCAGGACCATTCCGGAGCAGTACTTC. Residues: CASRTIPEQYF. V and J are TRBV10-1 and TRBJ2-7; D remains ambiguous. The CDR3 totals 11 residues. Germline V gene data show CDR1 as WNHNN and CDR2 as SYGVQD (reference sequence). V dropped 6 bases and J dropped 7 bases, with 10 bases sitting between them.

V is TRBV6-5 and J is TRBJ2-7; 13 bases are shared with TRBD2. This CDR3 has 16 amino acids. The germline gives CDR1 MNHEY, CDR2 SVGAGI. The J segment lost 3 bases and the V segment lost 0 bases, leaving 2 bases of the junction unmatched. The DNA for the CDR3 is TGTGCCAGCAGTTACTCGGGGACTAGCGGGGACTACGAGCAGTACTTC. Translating gives CASSYSGTSGDYEQYF.

The rearrangement links TRBV5-6 to TRBJ2-7; 10 positions agree with TRBD2. The CDR3 spans 16 residues. Germline V gene lookup returns CDR1 SGHDT and CDR2 YYEEEE. The ends lost 1 base at V and 5 bases at J; junction bases unmatched: 9. DNA of the CDR3: TGTGCCAGCAGCTTGTCAGCGGGAGGGCCATCGGACGAGCAGTACTTC. Translation: CASSLSAGGPSDEQYF.

This rearrangement joins TRBV6-5 to TRBJ2-1; TRBD2 aligns across 11 bases. In germline, CDR1 is MNHEY, CDR2 SVGAGI. CDR3 length: 14 amino acids. After removal of 10 bases from V and 7 bases from J, the junction contained 9 bases not matched to a gene. As DNA, the CDR3 is TGTGCCACCTTAGCGGGGGGGCCGAGGAATGAGCAGTTCTTC. The encoded protein is CATLAGGPRNEQFF.

The chain carries TRBV7-2 and TRBJ1-1; 8 positions agree with TRBD1. Germline values: CDR1 SGHTA, CDR2 FQGNSA. The CDR3 consists of 14 residues. V was pared by 5 bases and J by 10 bases, with 12 bases of the junction left unmatched. CDR3 nucleotide sequence: TGTGCCAGCAGCCTCCATGGACAGGGCGTAAGAGCTTTCTTT. The encoded protein is CASSLHGQGVRAFF.

The rearrangement joins TRBV5-1 to TRBJ1-2, with 7 bases aligning to TRBD1. This CDR3 is 14 amino acids long. V shed 1 base, J shed 8 bases, and the junction held 8 bases outside the gene matches. Germline V gene data show CDR1 as SGHRS and CDR2 as YFSETQ. The chain's CDR3 is CASSLLVTGEGYTF. The CDR3 nucleotides are TGCGCCAGCAGCTTGTTGGTCACAGGGGAGGGCTACACCTTC.

The chain uses TRBV5-1 and TRBJ2-1, with a weak D call TRBD2 (5 bases). V lost 0 bases and J 8 bases, leaving 12 bases between the germline ends. The CDR3 spans 14 residues. The germline gives CDR1 SGHRS, CDR2 YFSETQ. CDR3 residues: CASSLEAARDEQFF. Written as DNA, the CDR3 is TGCGCCAGCAGCTTGGAGGCGGCGAGGGATGAGCAGTTCTTC.